The T cell receptor beta chain under discussion was sequenced for a study of cytomegalovirus exposure and HLA in healthy donors. Study results and caveats: It was reportedly the case that the classifier diagnosed cytomegalovirus status with high specificity and sensitivity. One cluster of highly shared sequence variants probably arose as a sequencing artifact. A later analysis associated 15,000 or so TCR beta sequences with HLA alleles at a 0.05 false discovery rate.

This CDR3 has 17 amino acids. CDR1 and CDR2 from the germline V gene are SGHVS and FQNEAQ. V shed 1 base, J shed 4 bases, and the junction held 5 bases outside the gene matches. A multiplex PCR was run with 60 Vbeta primers and 13 Jbeta primers. Original data processing: A later analysis counted around 74 million unique TCR beta chains, about 10 million shared. Sequencing was performed with immunoSEQ multiplex PCR; in TCRdb, only in-frame clones are kept and a portion is missing. For V, J and clone size, that table is used; D and trimming come from the DNA. Here the sample spans 100,000 to 150,000 clones, 70% to 80% being singletons. Points on this clone: Its antigen is currently unknown.

The origin of this receptor is a man aged 25 to 45 in good health and CMV-seronegative. The sequenced material came from PBMCs. The genes are TRBV7-8 and TRBJ2-2; TRBD2 matches 11 bases. CDR3 nucleotide sequence: TGTGCCAGCAGCTTAGTTTCCGGGACTAGCGGCACCGGGGAGCTGTTTTTT. As protein: CASSLVSGTSGTGELFF.